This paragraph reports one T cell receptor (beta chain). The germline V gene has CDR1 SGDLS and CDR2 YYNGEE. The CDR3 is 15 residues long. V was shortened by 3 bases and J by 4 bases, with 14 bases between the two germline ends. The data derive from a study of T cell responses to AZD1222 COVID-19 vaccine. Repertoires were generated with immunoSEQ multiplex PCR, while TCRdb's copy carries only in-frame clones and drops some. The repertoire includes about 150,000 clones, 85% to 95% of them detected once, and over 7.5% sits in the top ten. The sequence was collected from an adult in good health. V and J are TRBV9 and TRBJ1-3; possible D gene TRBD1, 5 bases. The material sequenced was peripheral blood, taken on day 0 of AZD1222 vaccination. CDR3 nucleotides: TGTGCCAGCAGCGGTGAACAGGTATACGGAAACACCATATATTTT. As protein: CASSGEQVYGNTIYF.